The rows below give T cell receptor beta chains drawn from one sample of a study of CD8+ T cells in alopecia areata. Some clones are missing from TCRdb's copy, which holds only in-frame ones; the method was immunoSEQ multiplex PCR. The sample has about 130,000 clones; 50% to 60% are singletons. Sequencing was performed on CD4+ T cells sorted from blood, taken at week 0. The origin of the receptors is a human donor with alopecia areata. Each CDR3 is given with its conserved first and last residue. D genes are given only for firm matches. Size is omitted from some rows. Given values are once, few, many or a class for expanded clones.

NA	NA	TRBV4-1	TRBJ1-5	CASSQEGWTVYSNQPQHF	TGCGCCAGCAGCCAAGAGGGCTGGACAGTCTATAGCAATCAGCCCCAGCATTTT
few	NA	TRBV4-3	TRBJ2-6	CASSQDHIRSGANVLTF	TGCGCCAGCAGCCAAGATCACATACGCTCTGGGGCCAACGTCCTGACTTTC
NA	NA	TRBV6-5	TRBJ1-2	CASRWGDENYGYTF	TGTGCCAGCAGGTGGGGCGATGAGAACTATGGCTACACCTTC
NA	TRBD1	TRBV7-9	TRBJ2-7	CASSSFRDRVTEQYF	TGTGCCAGCAGCTCCTTTCGGGACAGGGTTACCGAGCAGTACTTC
NA	TRBD1	TRBV7-2	TRBJ2-1	CASSLPQKPGQGVNEQFF	TGTGCCAGCAGCTTACCCCAGAAACCGGGACAGGGAGTAAATGAGCAGTTCTTC
medium-sized	TRBD1	TRBV28	TRBJ2-2	CAGQDRLNTGELFF	TGTGCCGGACAGGACAGGTTGAACACCGGGGAGCTGTTTTTT
few	NA	TRBV7-3	TRBJ2-1	CASSALGKEQFF	TGTGCCAGCAGCGCACTAGGGAAAGAGCAGTTCTTC
NA	TRBD2	TRBV7-2	TRBJ2-5	CASSLDRGAQYF	TGTGCCAGCAGCTTAGACCGGGGGGCCCAGTACTTC
NA	TRBD2	TRBV7-2	TRBJ2-7	CASSSRQTSSYEQYF	TGTGCCAGCAGCTCGAGGCAGACTAGCAGCTACGAGCAGTACTTC
NA	TRBD2	TRBV10-3	TRBJ2-1	CATSLAREIPYNEQFF	TGTGCCACCAGTCTAGCGCGGGAGATCCCCTACAATGAGCAGTTCTTC
NA	TRBD2	TRBV7-2	TRBJ2-3	CASSLLAGGPQDTQYF	TGTGCCAGCAGCCTTCTAGCGGGAGGGCCTCAAGATACGCAGTATTTT
few	NA	TRBV27	TRBJ2-4	CASSLVGESTKNIQYF	TGTGCCAGCAGTTTAGTGGGGGAATCGACCAAAAACATTCAGTACTTC
many	TRBD2	TRBV4-1	TRBJ2-3	CASSQGRLAGFYTDTQYF	TGCGCCAGCAGCCAAGGAAGACTAGCGGGGTTCTACACAGATACGCAGTATTTT
NA	NA	TRBV9	TRBJ1-4	CASSVLGEKLFF	TGTGCCAGCAGCGTATTAGGGGAAAAACTGTTTTTT
few	NA	TRBV5-1	TRBJ2-3	CASSWGQGTQYF	TGCGCCAGCAGCTGGGGGCAAGGGACGCAGTATTTT
NA	NA	TRBV29-1	TRBJ2-5	CSALGGTETQYF	TGCAGCGCCCTAGGGGGGACAGAGACCCAGTACTTC